This T cell receptor beta chain is from a study of a mutant IDH1 vaccine in newly diagnosed glioma. Time point of the sample: week 11, during vaccination. Doses comprised 300 ug of mutant IDH1 20-mer peptide each, plus topical imiquimod. This clone was seen more than once but under ten times. Its antigen is currently unknown. At the DNA level, this CDR3 is encoded by other sequences in the same sample as well. Libraries were prepared by immunoSEQ multiplex PCR; TCRdb keeps only in-frame clonotypes and omits some of them. The sample contains about 130,000 clones, about four fifths of which appear only once. V lost 5 bases, J lost 0 bases, and 9 bases lay in between. CDR3 length equals 14 residues. Per the germline V gene, CDR1 is SGHTA and CDR2 is FQGNSA.

This sample comprised PBMCs, obtained from a glioma patient whose treatment included an IDH1 peptide vaccine. The source of this sequence is a man aged 40-49 years with glioma. The genes are TRBV7-2 and TRBJ2-3; D possibly corresponds to TRBD2 (6 bases). As DNA, the CDR3 is TGTGCCAGCAGCCGCAGCGGGAGCACAGATACGCAGTATTTT. Its translation: CASSRSGSTDTQYF.